Shown below are 5 T cell receptor beta chains from a single sample sequenced in a study of CD8+ T cells in alopecia areata. As the sequencing template, cDNA was produced by extracting RNA and reverse transcribing it. The table came from immunoSEQ multiplex PCR; TCRdb's copy has only in-frame clones and leaves some out. The table has 100,000 to 150,000 clones, more than 40% seen once. The sequencing used CD8+ T cells sorted from blood, collected at week 0. The source of these receptors is a human donor with alopecia areata.

The table lists this clone with a few counts. The rearrangement uses TRBV19 and TRBJ2-7; a possible D gene is TRBD1 (5 bases). The CDR3 runs to 12 residues. Germline V gives CDR1 LNHDA, CDR2 SQIVND (reference sequence). Trimming shortened V by 6 bases and J by 6 bases, and 12 bases separated the two germline ends. The CDR3 nucleotides read TGTGCCAGTAGAGGGGAAGGTGGCGAGCAGTACTTC. Translating it yields CASRGEGGEQYF.

The chain couples TRBV13 to TRBJ1-1; the D gene is possibly TRBD1 (5 bases). This CDR3 has 13 residues. Germline CDR1 PRHDT, CDR2 FYEKMQ (reference sequence). Trimming cost V 1 base and J 3 bases, with 6 bases left between them. CDR3 sequence: CASSLAGYTEAFF. The CDR3 bases are TGTGCCAGCAGCTTAGCAGGGTACACTGAAGCTTTCTTT.

The chain employs TRBV6-5 and TRBJ2-2, with D tentatively TRBD2 (5 bases). This CDR3 has 13 amino acids. The germline gives CDR1 MNHEY, CDR2 SVGAGI. Trimming took 2 bases from V and 6 from J, leaving 7 bases between them. CDR3 sequence: CASSYMGAGELFF. The CDR3, as DNA: TGTGCCAGCAGTTACATGGGAGCCGGGGAGCTGTTTTTT.

The rearrangement links TRBV2 to TRBJ2-3, with D perhaps TRBD2 (5 bases). Between the trimmed V and J ends, which lost 10 bases and 4 bases, there was a span of 21 bases. The CDR3 covers 15 residues. Germline lookup yields CDR1 SNHLY and CDR2 FYNNEI. CDR3 amino acids: CAIPVGDIRADTQYF. The CDR3 DNA is TGTGCCATCCCGGTCGGGGATATCCGGGCAGATACGCAGTATTTT.

The table lists this clone with a count of one. V gene TRBV29-1 combines with J gene TRBJ1-3; a possible D gene is TRBD1 (6 bases). The V gene lost 6 bases and the J gene lost 1 base, with 10 bases spanning the gap. The CDR3 contains 13 residues. CDR1 is SQVTM and CDR2 is ANQGSEA in the germline V gene. CDR3 DNA sequence: TGCAGCGTGACAGGCGATTCTGGAAACACCATATATTTT. Translation gives CSVTGDSGNTIYF.